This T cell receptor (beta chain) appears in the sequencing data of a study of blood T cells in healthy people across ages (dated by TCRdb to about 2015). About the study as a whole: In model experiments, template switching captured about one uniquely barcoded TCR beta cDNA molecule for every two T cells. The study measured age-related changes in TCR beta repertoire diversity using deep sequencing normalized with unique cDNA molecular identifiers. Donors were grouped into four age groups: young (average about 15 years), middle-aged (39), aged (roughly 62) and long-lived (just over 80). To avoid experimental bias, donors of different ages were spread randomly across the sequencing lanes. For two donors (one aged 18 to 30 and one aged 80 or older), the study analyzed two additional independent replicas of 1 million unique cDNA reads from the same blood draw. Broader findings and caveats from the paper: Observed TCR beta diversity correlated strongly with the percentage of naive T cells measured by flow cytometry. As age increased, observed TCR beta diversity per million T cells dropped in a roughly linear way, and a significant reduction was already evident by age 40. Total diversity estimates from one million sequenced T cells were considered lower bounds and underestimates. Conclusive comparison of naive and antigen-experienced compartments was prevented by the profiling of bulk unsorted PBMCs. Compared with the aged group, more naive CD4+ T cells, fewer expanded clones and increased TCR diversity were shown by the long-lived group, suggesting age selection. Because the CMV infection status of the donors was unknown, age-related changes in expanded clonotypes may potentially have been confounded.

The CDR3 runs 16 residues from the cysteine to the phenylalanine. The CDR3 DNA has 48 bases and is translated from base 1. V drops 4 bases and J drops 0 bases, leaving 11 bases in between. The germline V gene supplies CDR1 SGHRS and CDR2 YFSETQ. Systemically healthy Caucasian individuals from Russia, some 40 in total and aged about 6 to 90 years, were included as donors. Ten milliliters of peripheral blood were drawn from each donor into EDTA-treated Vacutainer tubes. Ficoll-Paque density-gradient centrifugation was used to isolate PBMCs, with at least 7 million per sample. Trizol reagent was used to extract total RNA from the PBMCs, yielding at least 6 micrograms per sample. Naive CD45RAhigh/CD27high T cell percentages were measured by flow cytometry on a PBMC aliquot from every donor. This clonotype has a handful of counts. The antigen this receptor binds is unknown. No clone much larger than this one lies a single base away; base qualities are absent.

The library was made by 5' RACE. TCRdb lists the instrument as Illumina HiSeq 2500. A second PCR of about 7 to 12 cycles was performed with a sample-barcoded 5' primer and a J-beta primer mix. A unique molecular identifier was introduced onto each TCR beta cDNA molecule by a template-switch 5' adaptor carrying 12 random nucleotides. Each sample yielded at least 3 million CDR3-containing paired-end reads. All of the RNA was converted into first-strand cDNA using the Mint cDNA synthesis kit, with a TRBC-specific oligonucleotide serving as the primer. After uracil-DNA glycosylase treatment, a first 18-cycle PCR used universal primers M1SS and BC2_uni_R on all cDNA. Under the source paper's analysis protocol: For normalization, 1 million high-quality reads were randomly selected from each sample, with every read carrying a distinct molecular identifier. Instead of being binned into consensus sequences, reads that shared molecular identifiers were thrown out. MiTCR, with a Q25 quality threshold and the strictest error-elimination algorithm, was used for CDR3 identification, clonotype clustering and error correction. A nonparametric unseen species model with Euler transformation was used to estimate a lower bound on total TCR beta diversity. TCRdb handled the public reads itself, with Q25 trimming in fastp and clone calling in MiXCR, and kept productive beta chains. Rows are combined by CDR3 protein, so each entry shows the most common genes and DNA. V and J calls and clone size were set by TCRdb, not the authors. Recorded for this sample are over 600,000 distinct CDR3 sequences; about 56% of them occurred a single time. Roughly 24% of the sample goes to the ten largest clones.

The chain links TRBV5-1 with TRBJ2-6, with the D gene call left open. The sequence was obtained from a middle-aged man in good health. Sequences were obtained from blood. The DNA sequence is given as TGCGCCAGCAGCGACCAGAACCTCTCTGGGGCCAACGTCCTGACTTTC. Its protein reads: CASSDQNLSGANVLTF.